Following are 24 T cell receptor beta chains from one sample sequenced in a study of blood T cell repertoires in COVID-19. Only in-frame clones appear in the TCRdb table, and some are missing; sequencing was by immunoSEQ multiplex PCR. The data hold approximately 70,000 clones, with about 88% observed a single time. The specimen sequenced was peripheral blood. These receptors originate from a man between 65 and 85 years old with active COVID-19.

The sample holds a few counts of this clone. J is TRBJ1-1 and V is TRBV3-1 (or the pseudogene TRBV3-2); a weak D match, TRBD1 (5 bases). V lost 1 base, J lost 10 bases, and 13 bases lay in between. The CDR3 has 13 residues. Germline V gene data show CDR1 as LGHDT and CDR2 as YNNKEL (reference sequence). In nucleotides, the CDR3 is TGTGCCAGCAGCCAAGGGGGCCCAACCTCAGCTTTCTTT. It codes for CASSQGGPTSAFF.

This chain connects TRBV19 to TRBJ1-5, with a weak D call TRBD1 (6 bases). The CDR3 spans 16 residues. Germline V lookup: CDR1 LNHDA, CDR2 SQIVND (reference sequence). Trimming stripped 7 bases from V and 0 bases from J, with 16 bases between. The CDR3 loop is CASNPRGGLSNQPQHF. The CDR3 DNA reads TGTGCCAGTAACCCCCGGGGGGGCCTTAGCAATCAGCCCCAGCATTTT.

The V and J genes are TRBV9 and TRBJ1-2; tentative D call: TRBD1 (6 bases). This CDR3 has 15 residues. Germline V gene sequence: CDR1 SGDLS, CDR2 YYNGEE. Trimming cost V 4 bases and J 4 bases, with 17 bases left between them. This CDR3 reads CASSPEGGRGYGYTF. CDR3 DNA: TGTGCCAGCAGCCCAGAGGGGGGGCGCGGCTATGGCTACACCTTC.

This clone was found once. The chain is built from TRBV7-9 and TRBJ1-2; tentative D call: TRBD1 (5 bases). Germline V gene lookup returns CDR1 SEHNR and CDR2 FQNEAQ (reference sequence). With 1 base removed from V and 4 bases from J, the gap between germline ends came to 7 bases. CDR3 length equals 13 residues. The CDR3 DNA sequence: TGTGCCAGCAGCTTAGTGGGGGGCTATGGCTACACCTTC. Amino acids: CASSLVGGYGYTF. Full variable domain (missing parts from reference TRBV7-9 and TRBJ1-2): DTGVSQNPRHKITKRGQNVTFRCDPISEHNRLYWYRQTLGQGPEFLTYFQNEAQLEKSRLLSDRFSAERPKGSFSTLEIQRTEQGDSAMYLCASSLVGGYGYTFGSGTRLTVV.

The V and J genes are TRBV7-2 and TRBJ1-2; a weak D match, TRBD1 (6 bases). V shed 8 bases and J shed 3 bases, with 16 bases lying between them. The V gene's germline CDR1 is SGHTA and CDR2 FQGNSA. The CDR3 sequence is 14 residues long. The CDR3 bases are TGTGCCAGCTCCGCGGGGGGGCGTGACTATGGCTACACCTTC. Protein: CASSAGGRDYGYTF. Filled out from reference TRBV7-2 and TRBJ1-2, the complete variable domain reads GAGVSQSPSNKVTEKGKDVELRCDPISGHTALYWYRQSLGQGLEFLIYFQGNSAPDKSGLPSDRFSAERTGGSVSTLTIQRTQQEDSAVYLCASSAGGRDYGYTFGSGTRLTVV.

The rearrangement links TRBV5-1 to TRBJ2-3; perhaps TRBD2 as D (5 bases). The germline gives CDR1 SGHRS, CDR2 YFSETQ. V was cut by 6 bases and J by 0 bases, with 11 bases left in between. CDR3 size: 14 residues. The CDR3 protein is CASTRWTSTDTQYF. CDR3 nucleotides: TGCGCCAGCACTCGTTGGACTAGCACAGATACGCAGTATTTT.

The rearrangement uses TRBV28 and TRBJ1-2; weak D call: TRBD1 (6 bases). Trimming cost V 6 bases and J 2 bases, with 22 bases left between them. The CDR3 runs 17 residues. Germline loops: CDR1 MDHEN, CDR2 SYDVKM. CDR3 in amino acids: CASSSLGRRGANYGYTF. CDR3 in DNA: TGTGCCAGCAGCTCACTGGGGAGACGGGGGGCAAACTATGGCTACACCTTC.

The chain uses TRBV4-1 and TRBJ1-3; D is uncertain. This CDR3 region has 13 residues. Per the germline V gene, CDR1 is MGHRA and CDR2 is YSYEKL. Trimming removed 6 bases at V and 1 base at J, with 7 bases between. CDR3 sequence: CASRRESGNTIYF. The DNA for the CDR3 is TGCGCCAGCAGGAGGGAATCTGGAAACACCATATATTTT.

This clone was counted once. The rearrangement links TRBV6-5 to TRBJ2-7; maybe TRBD2 (6 bases). The CDR3 has 14 residues. Per the germline V gene, CDR1 is MNHEY and CDR2 is SVGAGI. V dropped 10 bases and J dropped 2 bases, with 18 bases sitting between them. CDR3 DNA sequence: TGTGCCACCGCCTTACTAGCAGAGGCCTACGAGCAGTACTTC. It is translated as CATALLAEAYEQYF.

This clone was seen a handful of times. This sequence joins TRBV5-1 and TRBJ2-7; tentatively, D is TRBD2 (6 bases). This CDR3 spans 15 amino acids. Trimming took 0 bases from V and 2 from J, leaving 12 bases between them. CDR1 and CDR2 from the germline V gene are SGHRS and YFSETQ. CDR3 bases: TGCGCCAGCAGCTTGGTGCGGGACCCTACCTACGAGCAGTACTTC. Amino acid sequence: CASSLVRDPTYEQYF.

The rearrangement uses TRBV19 and TRBJ1-5; tentatively, D is TRBD1 (5 bases). The CDR3 is 17 residues long. V was clipped by 11 bases and J by 0 bases, with 23 bases between them. Per germline, CDR1 LNHDA and CDR2 SQIVND (reference sequence). The CDR3 loop is CAPQAPRAPYSNQPQHF. DNA for the CDR3: TGTGCCCCTCAGGCCCCCAGGGCCCCCTATAGCAATCAGCCCCAGCATTTT.

This clone was counted only a few times. The chain uses TRBV7-3 and TRBJ2-1, with TRBD2 matching over 11 bases. J was trimmed by 0 bases and V by 4 bases; bases with no gene match: 2. Germline assignment: CDR1 SGHTA and CDR2 FQGTGA. The CDR3 has 16 residues. CDR3 nucleotide sequence: TGTGCCAGCAGCTCGACTAGCGGGGCCTCCTACAATGAGCAGTTCTTC. It specifies CASSSTSGASYNEQFF.

CDR3 coding DNA: TGTGCCAGCAGCTTTGGCAGGAATGAAAAACTGTTTTTT. Protein sequence: CASSFGRNEKLFF. This chain connects TRBV11-2 to TRBJ1-4; the D is unclear. The CDR3 contains 13 residues. Trimming cost V 3 bases and J 5 bases, with 7 bases left between them. Germline V gene lookup returns CDR1 SGHAT and CDR2 FQNNGV.

This chain connects TRBV11-2 to TRBJ2-5; 8 bases are shared with TRBD2. Germline CDR1 is SGHAT and CDR2 is FQNNGV. The trim removed 1 base at V and 5 bases at J, leaving 0 bases unmatched. This CDR3 contains 13 residues. CDR3 region: CASSLGLAETQYF. CDR3 DNA sequence: TGTGCCAGCAGCTTAGGACTAGCGGAGACCCAGTACTTC. The full variable domain, with the rest looked up from reference TRBV11-2 and TRBJ2-5, is EAGVAQSPRYKIIEKRQSVAFWCNPISGHATLYWYQQILGQGPKLLIQFQNNGVVDDSQLPKDRFSAERLKGVDSTLKIQPAKLEDSAVYLCASSLGLAETQYFGPGTRLLVL.

The V gene is TRBV11-3, the J gene TRBJ1-2; 7 nucleotides match TRBD1. CDR3 length: 14 amino acids. Germline loops: CDR1 SGHNT, CDR2 YENEEA. V lost 5 bases and J lost 3; bases outside the gene matches: 6. The CDR3 nucleotides are TGTGCCAGCAGCCGGACAGGCCTGGACTATGGCTACACCTTC. It translates to CASSRTGLDYGYTF.

The chain uses TRBV7-9 and TRBJ2-7; D perhaps matches TRBD2 (7 bases). The V and J ends lost 1 base and 6 bases respectively, with 16 bases between them. The CDR3 totals 15 residues. The germline gives CDR1 SEHNR, CDR2 FQNEAQ (reference sequence). The DNA for the CDR3 is TGTGCCAGCAGCTTAGTCCAGGGGAGGGCCAGCGAGCAGTACTTC. As protein: CASSLVQGRASEQYF.

The rearrangement joins TRBV18 to TRBJ2-7, with D perhaps TRBD2 (6 bases). Germline V gives CDR1 KGHSH, CDR2 LQKENI. V gave up 4 bases and J gave up 5 bases, with 15 bases separating them. The CDR3 extends over 14 amino acids. The CDR3 here is CASSRPLAQDEQYF. In nucleotides, the CDR3 is TGTGCCAGCTCACGGCCACTAGCCCAGGACGAGCAGTACTTC.

The chain employs TRBV18 and TRBJ2-1; no definite D call. CDR1 and CDR2 (germline): KGHSH, LQKENI. The CDR3 has 12 residues. V was trimmed by 3 bases and J by 9 bases, leaving 9 bases between them. The CDR3 is CASSPDLGEQFF. CDR3 bases: TGTGCCAGCTCACCCGACTTGGGTGAGCAGTTCTTC.

This chain links TRBV29-1 with TRBJ2-1; D possibly matches TRBD1 or TRBD2 (6 bases each). Looked up from germline, CDR1 is SQVTM and CDR2 is ANQGSEA. V lost 7 bases and J 8 bases, leaving 12 bases between the germline ends. This CDR3 spans 11 amino acids. The CDR3 DNA reads as TGCAGCGGGGGGGCGGGCTATGAGCAGTTCTTC. Its protein product is CSGGAGYEQFF.

V is TRBV7-2 and J is TRBJ1-6; 9 nucleotides line up with TRBD1. CDR3 length: 15 residues. Germline V gene sequence: CDR1 SGHTA, CDR2 FQGNSA. The J segment lost 4 bases and the V segment lost 3 bases, leaving 1 base of the junction unmatched. CDR3 sequence: CASSLGTGYNSPLHF. Written as DNA, the CDR3 is TGTGCCAGCAGCTTGGGGACAGGGTATAATTCACCCCTCCACTTT.

The rearrangement uses TRBV5-1 and TRBJ1-2; D is perhaps TRBD1 (5 bases). The CDR3 covers 15 residues. V shed 10 bases and J shed 4 bases, with 23 bases lying between them. CDR1 and CDR2 (germline): SGHRS, YFSETQ. DNA for the CDR3: TGCGCCGCGGGCGGGACGGGGAATTGGGGCTATGGCTACACCTTC. This sequence encodes CAAGGTGNWGYGYTF. Full variable domain (missing parts from reference TRBV5-1 and TRBJ1-2): KAGVTQTPRYLIKTRGQQVTLSCSPISGHRSVSWYQQTPGQGLQFLFEYFSETQRNKGNFPGRFSGRQFSNSRSEMNVSTLELGDSALYLCAAGGTGNWGYGYTFGSGTRLTVV.

V gene TRBV7-3 combines with J gene TRBJ2-1, with 8 bases matching TRBD1. The CDR3 extends over 15 amino acids. Trimming took 5 bases from V and 7 from J; bases not matched to a gene: 10. Germline V gene lookup returns CDR1 SGHTA and CDR2 FQGTGA. CDR3 nucleotides: TGTGCCAGCAGCCCAGGGGCAGGGGGCAAGAATGAGCAGTTCTTC. As protein: CASSPGAGGKNEQFF.

CDR3 sequence: CASSLHTGGVPAGELFF. CDR3 DNA: TGTGCCAGCAGCTTACACACAGGGGGCGTTCCGGCCGGGGAGCTGTTTTTT. This chain uses TRBV7-2 with TRBJ2-2; 9 positions match TRBD1. The CDR3 covers 17 residues. The germline CDR1 and CDR2 sequences are SGHTA and FQGNSA. The V and J ends lost 2 bases and 6 bases, in that order; junction bases with no gene match: 10.

The table lists this clone with a count of one. This chain connects TRBV28 to TRBJ2-7; TRBD2 matches 7 bases. This CDR3 has 13 amino acids. J lost 0 bases, V lost 8 bases, and 4 bases had no gene match. Germline V gene sequence: CDR1 MDHEN, CDR2 SYDVKM. The CDR3 region has the DNA TGTGCCAGCGTCGGCGGGAGCTCCTACGAGCAGTACTTC. Its translation: CASVGGSSYEQYF.